This T cell receptor (beta chain) was documented in a study of spatial heterogeneity in lung cancer. Study-wide background: Every unique TCR and UMI combination, on average, appeared more than ten times in raw reads.

Germline CDR1 and CDR2: SEHNR and FQNEAQ (reference sequence). CDR3 size: 13 residues. With V trimmed by 4 bases and J by 7 bases, 4 bases remained unmatched. The time point was: sample taken at primary tumor resection. Tumor, nontumor lung or frozen PBMC supplied whole RNA that was sequenced unsorted. Samples came from some 71 TRACERx patients with untreated early-stage lung cancer. There are many counts of this clonotype. Single TCR cDNA molecules each had their own unique molecular identifier. One entry per CDR3 protein results from TCRdb running MiXCR on the 5' RACE reads. In the table there are 45,000 or so distinct CDR3 sequences, 7.6% of which are singletons.

The chain joins TRBV7-9 to TRBJ2-1; 7 bases are a match to TRBD2. This receptor was taken from a female donor with early-stage non-small cell lung cancer. The sequencing here drew on PBMCs, taken at surgery. The CDR3 loop is CASSSSGVNEQFF. For the CDR3, the DNA is TGTGCCAGCAGCTCTAGCGGAGTGAATGAGCAGTTCTTC.